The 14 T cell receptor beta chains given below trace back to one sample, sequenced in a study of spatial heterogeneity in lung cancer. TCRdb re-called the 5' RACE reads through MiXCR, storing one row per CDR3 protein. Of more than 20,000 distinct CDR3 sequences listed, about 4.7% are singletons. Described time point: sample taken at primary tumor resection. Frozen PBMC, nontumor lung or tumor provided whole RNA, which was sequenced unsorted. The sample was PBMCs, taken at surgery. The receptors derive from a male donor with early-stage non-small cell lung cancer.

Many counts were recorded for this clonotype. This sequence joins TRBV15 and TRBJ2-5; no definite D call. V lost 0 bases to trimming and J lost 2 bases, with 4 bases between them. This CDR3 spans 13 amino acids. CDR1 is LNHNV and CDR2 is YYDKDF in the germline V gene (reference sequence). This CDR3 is CATSREQQETQYF. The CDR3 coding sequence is TGTGCCACCAGCAGAGAACAGCAAGAGACCCAGTACTTC.

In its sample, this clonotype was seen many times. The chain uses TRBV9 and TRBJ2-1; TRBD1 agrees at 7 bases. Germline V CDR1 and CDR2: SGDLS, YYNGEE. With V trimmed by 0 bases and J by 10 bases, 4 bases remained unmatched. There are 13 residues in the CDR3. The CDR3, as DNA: TGTGCCAGCAGCGTAGAATGGGACAGCGAGCAGTTCTTC. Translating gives CASSVEWDSEQFF.

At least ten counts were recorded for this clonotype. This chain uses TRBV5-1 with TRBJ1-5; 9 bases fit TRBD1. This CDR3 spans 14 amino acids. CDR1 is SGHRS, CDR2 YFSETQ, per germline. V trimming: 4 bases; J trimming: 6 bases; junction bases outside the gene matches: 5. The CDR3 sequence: CASSLRTGAQPQHF. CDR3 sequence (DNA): TGCGCCAGCAGCCTACGGACAGGGGCTCAGCCCCAGCATTTT.

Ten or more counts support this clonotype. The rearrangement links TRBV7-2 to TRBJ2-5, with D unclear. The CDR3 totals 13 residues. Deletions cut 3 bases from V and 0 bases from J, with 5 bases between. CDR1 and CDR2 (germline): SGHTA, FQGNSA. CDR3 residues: CASSFNYQETQYF. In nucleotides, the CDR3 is TGTGCCAGCAGCTTTAACTACCAAGAGACCCAGTACTTC.

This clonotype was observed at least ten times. DNA of the CDR3: TGTGCCAGCAGCCAAGGGGTAGTCAACTCCTACGAGCAGTACTTC. Its translation is CASSQGVVNSYEQYF. The chain joins TRBV4-2 to TRBJ2-7; no clear D. Germline CDR1 and CDR2: LGHNA and YNFKEQ. The CDR3 has 15 amino acids. Trimming removed 1 base from V and 0 bases from J, with 10 bases in between.

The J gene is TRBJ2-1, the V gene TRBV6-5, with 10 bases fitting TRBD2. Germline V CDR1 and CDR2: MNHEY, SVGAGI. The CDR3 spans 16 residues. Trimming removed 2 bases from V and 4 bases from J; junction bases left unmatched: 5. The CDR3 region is CASSYITSGAYNEQFF. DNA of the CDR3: TGTGCCAGCAGTTACATAACTAGCGGGGCGTACAATGAGCAGTTCTTC.

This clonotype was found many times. For the CDR3, the DNA is TGCAGTGCTAGAGTTTCTATTTCCGGGACAGGGTCCTACGAGCAGTACTTC. Its translation: CSARVSISGTGSYEQYF. The chain combines TRBV20-1 with TRBJ2-7; 9 bases align to TRBD1. The J segment lost 1 base and the V segment lost 1 base, leaving 11 bases of the junction unmatched. Germline V gives CDR1 DFQATT, CDR2 SNEGSKA (reference sequence). CDR3 length: 17 amino acids.

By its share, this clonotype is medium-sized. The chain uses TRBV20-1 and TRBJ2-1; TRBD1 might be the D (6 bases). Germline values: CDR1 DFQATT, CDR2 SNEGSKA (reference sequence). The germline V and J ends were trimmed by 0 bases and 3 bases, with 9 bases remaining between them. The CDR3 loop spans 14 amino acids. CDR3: CSARDPTGYNEQFF. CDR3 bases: TGCAGTGCTAGAGATCCGACAGGCTACAATGAGCAGTTCTTC.

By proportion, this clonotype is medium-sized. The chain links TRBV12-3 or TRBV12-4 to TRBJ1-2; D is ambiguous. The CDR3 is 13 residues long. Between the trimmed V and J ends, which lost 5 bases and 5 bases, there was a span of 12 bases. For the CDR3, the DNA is TGTGCCAGCAGTCCCGAGCAGCTATATGGCTACACCTTC. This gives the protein CASSPEQLYGYTF.

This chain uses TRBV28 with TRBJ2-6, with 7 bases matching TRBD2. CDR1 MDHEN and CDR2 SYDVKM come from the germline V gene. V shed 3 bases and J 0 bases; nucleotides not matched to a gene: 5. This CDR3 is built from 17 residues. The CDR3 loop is CASSFGGGSSGANVLTF. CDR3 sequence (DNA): TGTGCCAGCAGTTTCGGGGGAGGGAGCTCTGGGGCCAACGTCCTGACTTTC.

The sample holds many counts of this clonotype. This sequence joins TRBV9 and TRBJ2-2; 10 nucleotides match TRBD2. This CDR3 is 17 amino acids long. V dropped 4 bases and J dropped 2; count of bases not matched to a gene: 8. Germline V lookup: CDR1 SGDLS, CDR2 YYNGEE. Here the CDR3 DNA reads TGTGCCAGCAGCCCAGGAGCGGGAGGGCCCAACACCGGGGAGCTGTTTTTT. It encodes CASSPGAGGPNTGELFF.

The CDR3 spells CASSSQTSGRTQYF. CDR3 DNA: TGTGCCAGCAGTTCCCAGACTAGCGGGCGGACCCAGTACTTC. The chain joins TRBV6-5 to TRBJ2-5, with TRBD2 identical over 10 bases. The CDR3 has 14 residues. V lost 4 bases and J lost 7; bases outside the gene matches: 6. CDR1 and CDR2 (germline): MNHEY, SVGAGI.

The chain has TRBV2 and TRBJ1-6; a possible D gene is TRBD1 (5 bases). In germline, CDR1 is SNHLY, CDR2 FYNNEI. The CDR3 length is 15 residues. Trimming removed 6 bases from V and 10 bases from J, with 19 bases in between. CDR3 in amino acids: CASSQGGWIGSPLHF. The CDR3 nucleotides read TGTGCCAGCAGCCAGGGAGGCTGGATTGGATCACCCCTCCACTTT.

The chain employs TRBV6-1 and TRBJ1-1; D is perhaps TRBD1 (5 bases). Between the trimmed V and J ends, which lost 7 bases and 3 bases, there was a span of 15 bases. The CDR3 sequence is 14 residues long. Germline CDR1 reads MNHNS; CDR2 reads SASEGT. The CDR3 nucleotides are TGTGCCAGCATCATCGGAGGGGAATACACTGAAGCTTTCTTT. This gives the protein CASIIGGEYTEAFF.